These 15 T cell receptor beta chains were sequenced from one sample in a study of CXCR3-negative and CXCR3-positive naive CD8 T cells. All TRB cDNA libraries came from 5' RACE performed with UMI labels. TCRdb reprocessed the 5' RACE reads, keeping one entry per CDR3 protein, no DNA. This sample's table has 92,000 or so distinct CDR3 sequences. Sequenced material: naive CXCR3- CD8+ T cells from blood. Specified subset: CD45RO-CCR7+CD27+CD95- naive CD8+ T cells lacking CXCR3 (TNR3-). Receptor source: a human donor in good health. Some clones in this sample may be carry-over from other donors' samples.

This chain links TRBV27 with TRBJ2-1; no DNA is available, so the TRBD2 call from TCRdb remains unchecked. CDR1 and CDR2 from the germline V gene are MNHEY and SMNVEV (reference sequence). This CDR3 contains 14 residues. The chain's CDR3 is CASRLAGGNNEQFF.

The V gene is TRBV29-1, the J gene TRBJ2-7. This CDR3 comprises 13 residues. The germline CDR1 and CDR2 sequences are SQVTM and ANQGSEA. CDR3 region: CSVDHGPDDEQYF.

The V and J genes are TRBV15 and TRBJ2-3; TCRdb's D gene call, TRBD1, goes unchecked for lack of DNA. Germline V gene sequence: CDR1 LNHNV, CDR2 YYDKDF (reference sequence). The CDR3 loop spans 15 amino acids. The CDR3 spells CATSRLRVPTDTQYF.

This rearrangement joins TRBV5-6 to TRBJ2-7; TCRdb proposes TRBD1, but this gene call is untestable without DNA. The germline gives CDR1 SGHDT, CDR2 YYEEEE. The CDR3 spans 15 residues. CDR3 residues: CASSSWGTGHYEQYF.

The chain joins TRBV7-9 to TRBJ1-1; the TCRdb call, TRBD1, lacks DNA for checking. The CDR3 is 15 residues long. CDR1 and CDR2 from the germline V gene are SEHNR and FQNEAQ (reference sequence). The CDR3 spells CASSSRRGPDTEAFF.

The rearrangement joins TRBV29-1 to TRBJ2-3; TCRdb's D gene call, TRBD2, goes unchecked for lack of DNA. Germline values: CDR1 SQVTM, CDR2 ANQGSEA. The CDR3 extends over 15 amino acids. The CDR3 spells CSVDDEGLSTDTQYF.

The rearrangement uses TRBV13 and TRBJ2-7; TCRdb returns TRBD2, unconfirmable since there is no DNA. CDR1 PRHDT and CDR2 FYEKMQ come from the germline V gene (reference sequence). This CDR3 comprises 16 residues. CDR3 residues: CASSPGLAGATYEQYF.

The chain is built from TRBV6-2 or TRBV6-3 and TRBJ1-5; with no DNA, the TCRdb D assignment of TRBD1 cannot be verified. CDR1 is MNHEY and CDR2 is SVGEGT in the germline V gene. This CDR3 spans 15 amino acids. The CDR3 here is CASSRSDSATQPQHF.

V gene TRBV29-1 combines with J gene TRBJ2-7; TCRdb reports TRBD1, a call that lacks DNA to check it against. The CDR3 runs 12 residues. The germline V gene has CDR1 SQVTM and CDR2 ANQGSEA. The CDR3 here is CSVATGTTEQYF.

This chain links TRBV29-1 with TRBJ1-2; the D call from TCRdb, TRBD1, cannot be confirmed without DNA. The CDR3 extends over 13 amino acids. Germline loops: CDR1 SQVTM, CDR2 ANQGSEA. CDR3 in amino acids: CSVELPGWDGYTF. The full variable domain, with the rest looked up from reference TRBV29-1 and TRBJ1-2, is SAVISQKPSRDICQRGTSLTIQCQVDSQVTMMFWYRQQPGQSLTLIATANQGSEATYESGFVIDKFPISRPNLTFSTLTVSNMSPEDSSIYLCSVELPGWDGYTFGSGTRLTVV.

This sequence joins TRBV7-9 and TRBJ2-5. This CDR3 has 14 amino acids. Germline CDR1 is SEHNR and CDR2 is FQNEAQ (reference sequence). The CDR3 sequence is CASSSQYPEETQYF.

The chain links TRBV18 to TRBJ2-2; the TCRdb call, TRBD1, lacks DNA for checking. Looked up from germline, CDR1 is KGHSH and CDR2 is LQKENI. CDR3 size: 17 residues. CDR3 in amino acids: CASSPPEARVNTGELFF.

The V call is TRBV29-1, the J call TRBJ2-7; the D call of TRBD1 rests on TCRdb alone, since no DNA is present to check it. The CDR3 is 16 amino acids. Per germline, CDR1 SQVTM and CDR2 ANQGSEA. This chain's CDR3 is CSVEGGPTLSSYEQYF.

V and J are TRBV18 and TRBJ2-5; TCRdb's D call, TRBD2, is unchecked because there is no DNA. Germline V gives CDR1 KGHSH, CDR2 LQKENI. The CDR3 spans 19 residues. The CDR3 region is CASSIMGESILNPQETQYF.

This chain connects TRBV7-8 to TRBJ2-1; there is no DNA to check the TCRdb D call of TRBD2. The CDR3 totals 16 residues. In germline, CDR1 is SGHVS, CDR2 FQNEAQ. CDR3 residues: CASRLLSGGAHNEQFF. The full variable domain, completed using reference TRBV7-8 and TRBJ2-1, is GAGVSQSPRYKVAKRGQDVALRCDPISGHVSLFWYQQALGQGPEFLTYFQNEAQLDKSGLPSDRFFAERPEGSVSTLKIQRTQQEDSAVYLCASRLLSGGAHNEQFFGPGTRLTVL.